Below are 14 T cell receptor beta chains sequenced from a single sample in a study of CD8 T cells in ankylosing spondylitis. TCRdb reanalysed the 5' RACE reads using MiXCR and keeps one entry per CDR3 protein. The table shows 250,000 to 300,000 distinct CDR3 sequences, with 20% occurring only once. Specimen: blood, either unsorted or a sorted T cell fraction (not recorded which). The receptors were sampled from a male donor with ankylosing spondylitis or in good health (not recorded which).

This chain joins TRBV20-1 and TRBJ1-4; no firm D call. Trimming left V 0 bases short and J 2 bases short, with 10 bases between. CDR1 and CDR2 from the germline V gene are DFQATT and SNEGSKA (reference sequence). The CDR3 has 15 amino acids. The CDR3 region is CSARDPLGTNEKLFF. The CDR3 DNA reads TGCAGTGCTAGAGATCCGCTGGGCACTAATGAAAAACTGTTTTTT.

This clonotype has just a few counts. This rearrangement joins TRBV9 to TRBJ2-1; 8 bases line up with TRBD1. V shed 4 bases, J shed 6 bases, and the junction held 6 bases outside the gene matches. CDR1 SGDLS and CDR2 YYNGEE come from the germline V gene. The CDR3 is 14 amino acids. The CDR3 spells CASSPRGTGNEQFF. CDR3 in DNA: TGTGCCAGCAGCCCAAGGGGGACAGGCAATGAGCAGTTCTTC.

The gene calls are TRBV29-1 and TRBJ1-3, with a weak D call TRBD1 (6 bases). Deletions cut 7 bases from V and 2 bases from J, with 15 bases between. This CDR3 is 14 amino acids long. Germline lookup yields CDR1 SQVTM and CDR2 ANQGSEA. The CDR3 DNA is TGCAGCGCCGTACAGGGTACGGCTGGAAACACCATATATTTT. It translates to CSAVQGTAGNTIYF.

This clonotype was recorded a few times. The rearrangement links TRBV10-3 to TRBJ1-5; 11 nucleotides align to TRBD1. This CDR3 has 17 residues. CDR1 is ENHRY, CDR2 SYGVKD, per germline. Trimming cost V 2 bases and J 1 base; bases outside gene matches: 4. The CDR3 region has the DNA TGTGCCATCAGTGAGGATGGGGACAGGGGGAGCAATCAGCCCCAGCATTTT. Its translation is CAISEDGDRGSNQPQHF.

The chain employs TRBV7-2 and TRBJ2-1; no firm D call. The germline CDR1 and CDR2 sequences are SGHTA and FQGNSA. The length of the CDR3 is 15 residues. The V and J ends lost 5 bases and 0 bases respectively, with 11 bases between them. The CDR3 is CASSLKQSSYNEQFF. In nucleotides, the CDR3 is TGTGCCAGCAGCCTTAAACAGAGCTCCTACAATGAGCAGTTCTTC.

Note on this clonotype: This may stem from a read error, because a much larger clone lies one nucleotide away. CDR3 nucleotides: TGTGCCAGCATCTTACGTGGGGCCCGCGCGGGTGACGGGGAGCTGTTTTTT. Protein sequence: CASILRGARAGDGELFF. The J gene is TRBJ2-2, the V gene TRBV7-6; tentatively, D is TRBD1 or TRBD2 (5 bases each). This CDR3 is built from 17 residues. Germline V gives CDR1 SGHVS, CDR2 FNYEAQ.

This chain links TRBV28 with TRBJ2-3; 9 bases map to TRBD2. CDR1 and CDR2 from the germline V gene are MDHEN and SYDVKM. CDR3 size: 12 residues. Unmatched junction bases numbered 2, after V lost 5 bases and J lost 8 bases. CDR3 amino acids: CASSGGLATQYF. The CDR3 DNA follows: TGTGCCAGCAGTGGGGGACTAGCTACGCAGTATTTT.

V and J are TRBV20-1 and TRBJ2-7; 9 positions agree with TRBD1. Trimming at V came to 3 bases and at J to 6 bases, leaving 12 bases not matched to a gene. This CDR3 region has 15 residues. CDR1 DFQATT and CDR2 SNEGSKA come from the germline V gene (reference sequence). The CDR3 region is CSASGTGGWSSEQYV. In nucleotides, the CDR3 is TGCAGTGCTAGCGGAACAGGGGGCTGGTCCAGCGAGCAGTACGTC.

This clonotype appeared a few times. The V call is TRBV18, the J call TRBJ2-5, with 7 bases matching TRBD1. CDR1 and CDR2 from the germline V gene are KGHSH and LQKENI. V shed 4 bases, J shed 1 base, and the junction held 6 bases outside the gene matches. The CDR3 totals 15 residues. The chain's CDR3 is CASSRQQGSQETQYF. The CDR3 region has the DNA TGTGCCAGCTCACGACAACAGGGGTCCCAAGAGACCCAGTACTTC.

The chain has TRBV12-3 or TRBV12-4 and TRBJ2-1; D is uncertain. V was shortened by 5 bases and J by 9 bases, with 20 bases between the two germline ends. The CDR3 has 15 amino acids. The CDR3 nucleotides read TGTGCCAGCAGTCCTCAGGTCGGATCCGTGACTGAGCAGTTCTTC. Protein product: CASSPQVGSVTEQFF.

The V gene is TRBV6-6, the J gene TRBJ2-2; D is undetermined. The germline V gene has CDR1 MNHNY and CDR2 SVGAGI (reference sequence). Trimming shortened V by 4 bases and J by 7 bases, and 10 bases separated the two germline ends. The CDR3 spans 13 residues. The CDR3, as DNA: TGTGCCAGCAGTTCCCACTTAATCGGGGAGCTGTTTTTT. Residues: CASSSHLIGELFF.

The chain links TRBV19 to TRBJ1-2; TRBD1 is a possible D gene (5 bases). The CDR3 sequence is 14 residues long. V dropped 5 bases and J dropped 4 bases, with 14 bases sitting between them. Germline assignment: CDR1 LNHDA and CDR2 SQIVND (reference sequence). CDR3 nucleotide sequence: TGTGCCAGTAGTGCGCAGGGAAGTAGCTATGGCTACACCTTC. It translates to CASSAQGSSYGYTF.

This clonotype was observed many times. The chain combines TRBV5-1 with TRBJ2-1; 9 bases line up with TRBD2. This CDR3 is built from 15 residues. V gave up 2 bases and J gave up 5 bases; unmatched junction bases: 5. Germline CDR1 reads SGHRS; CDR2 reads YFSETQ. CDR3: CASSFGLAGNNEQFF. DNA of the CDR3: TGCGCCAGCAGCTTCGGGCTAGCGGGGAACAATGAGCAGTTCTTC.

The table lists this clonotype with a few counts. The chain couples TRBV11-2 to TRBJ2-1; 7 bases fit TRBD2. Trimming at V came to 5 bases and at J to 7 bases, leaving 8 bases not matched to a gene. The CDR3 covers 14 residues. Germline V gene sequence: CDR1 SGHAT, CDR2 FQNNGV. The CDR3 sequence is CASSPPAGANEQFF. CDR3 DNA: TGTGCCAGCAGCCCCCCCGCGGGAGCGAATGAGCAGTTCTTC.